This passage covers 27 T cell receptor beta chains from one sample sequenced in a study of blood T cell repertoires in COVID-19 (dated by TCRdb to 2020 to 2022). To prepare the library, the immunoSEQ multiplex PCR assay was applied. Not all clones reach the TCRdb copy of this immuneACCESS table, which keeps in-frame sequences only. Checked studies attribute under half of the gap to unresolved V genes and leave the rest unexplained. This sample is represented by about 92,000 clones; 55% to 80% of them were singletons. Roughly 24% of the sample belongs to the ten largest clones. Sequenced: peripheral blood. The receptors come from a woman in her fifties or sixties in a cohort sampled during active or convalescent COVID-19.

The DNA for the CDR3 is TGTGCCAGCAGCTTGGACAGGGGCGAGCAGTACTTC. It is translated as CASSLDRGEQYF. This chain uses TRBV5-4 with TRBJ2-7; TRBD1 matches at 7 bases. V lost 0 bases and J lost 6; bases outside the gene matches: 0. CDR1 SGHNT and CDR2 YYREEE come from the germline V gene (reference sequence). The CDR3 is made up of 12 amino acids.

This clone turned up a few times. V gene TRBV5-1 combines with J gene TRBJ2-2, with 9 positions matching TRBD1. The CDR3 extends over 15 amino acids. V gave up 0 bases and J gave up 7 bases; unmatched junction bases: 4. CDR1 SGHRS and CDR2 YFSETQ come from the germline V gene. The CDR3 loop is CASSLDRGHVGELFF. The CDR3 nucleotides are TGCGCCAGCAGCTTGGACAGGGGGCATGTCGGGGAGCTGTTTTTT.

The chain uses TRBV28 and TRBJ1-5, with D possibly TRBD1 on 5 matching bases. This CDR3 is built from 15 residues. V was trimmed by 2 bases and J by 1 base, leaving 9 bases between them. Looked up from germline, CDR1 is MDHEN and CDR2 is SYDVKM. CDR3 sequence: CASSLGQGSNQPQHF. CDR3 bases: TGTGCCAGCAGTTTAGGGCAGGGCAGCAATCAGCCCCAGCATTTT.

V and J are TRBV7-6 and TRBJ2-1; no clear D gene. Trimming left V 5 bases short and J 5 bases short, with 4 bases between. The CDR3 contains 11 residues. Germline CDR1 is SGHVS and CDR2 is FNYEAQ. Here the CDR3 DNA reads TGTGCCAGCAGCCTAAACAATGAGCAGTTCTTC. Residues: CASSLNNEQFF. Full variable domain (outside the CDR3, taken from reference TRBV7-6 and TRBJ2-1): GAGVSQSPRYKVTKRGQDVALRCDPISGHVSLYWYRQALGQGPEFLTYFNYEAQQDKSGLPNDRFSAERPEGSISTLTIQRTEQRDSAMYRCASSLNNEQFFGPGTRLTVL.

This clone was counted a single time. V is TRBV15 and J is TRBJ1-6; D is uncertain. CDR3 length: 15 amino acids. CDR1 is LNHNV, CDR2 YYDKDF, per germline (reference sequence). Between the trimmed V and J ends, which lost 0 bases and 7 bases, there was a span of 10 bases. The CDR3 spells CATSRDQLRNSPLHF. In DNA, the CDR3 is TGTGCCACCAGCAGAGACCAGTTGCGGAATTCACCCCTCCACTTT.

The gene calls are TRBV28 and TRBJ2-3; 10 bases align to TRBD1. The CDR3 is 16 residues long. CDR1 and CDR2 from the germline V gene are MDHEN and SYDVKM. J gave up 2 bases and V 2 bases, and 4 bases lay outside the gene matches. The CDR3 sequence: CASSLPGQGITDTQYF. As DNA, the CDR3 is TGTGCCAGCAGTTTACCGGGACAGGGGATCACAGATACGCAGTATTTT.

The genes are TRBV24-1 and TRBJ2-1; 12 positions match TRBD2. The CDR3 loop spans 16 amino acids. Unmatched junction bases numbered 8, after V lost 3 bases and J lost 9 bases. Germline V CDR1 and CDR2: KGHDR, SFDVKD. CDR3 region: CATSDPSGGARSEQFF. Written as DNA, the CDR3 is TGTGCCACCAGTGATCCTAGCGGGGGGGCTAGAAGTGAGCAGTTCTTC.

The chain carries TRBV7-9 and TRBJ1-4; a possible D gene is TRBD1 (6 bases). The CDR3 has 14 amino acids. The germline V and J ends were trimmed by 0 bases and 6 bases, with 8 bases remaining between them. CDR1 SEHNR and CDR2 FQNEAQ come from the germline V gene (reference sequence). CDR3 amino acids: CASSLAGGHEKLFF. CDR3 coding DNA: TGTGCCAGCAGCTTAGCGGGGGGGCATGAAAAACTGTTTTTT.

This rearrangement joins TRBV3-1 (or the pseudogene TRBV3-2) to TRBJ2-3, with D possibly being TRBD2 (6 bases). CDR3 length: 13 residues. V dropped 6 bases and J dropped 2 bases, with 9 bases sitting between them. From germline, CDR1 is LGHDT and CDR2 YNNKEL (reference sequence). CDR3 bases: TGTGCCAGCAGGAGACTAGACACAGATACGCAGTATTTT. This sequence encodes CASRRLDTDTQYF.

The CDR3 region has the DNA TGTGCCAGCACCCACAACAGGGCCGGCTACGAGCAGTACTTC. Translation: CASTHNRAGYEQYF. This sequence joins TRBV6-6 and TRBJ2-7; D possibly corresponds to TRBD1 (6 bases). Trimming took off 7 bases at V and 3 bases at J, with 16 bases between the two ends. The CDR3 is 14 residues long. Germline-derived CDR1 and CDR2 are MNHNY and SVGAGI (reference sequence).

The V call is TRBV7-9, the J call TRBJ1-2; perhaps TRBD1 as D (5 bases). Germline V gives CDR1 SEHNR, CDR2 FQNEAQ (reference sequence). Between the trimmed V and J ends, which lost 0 bases and 4 bases, there was a span of 18 bases. The CDR3 spans 17 residues. CDR3 sequence (DNA): TGTGCCAGCAGCTTAGCGCCCCAGGGTATTGTCGGCTATGGCTACACCTTC. As protein: CASSLAPQGIVGYGYTF.

This clone was seen once. This chain links TRBV6-6 with TRBJ1-3, with 9 bases lining up with TRBD1. The junction had 0 bases not matched to a gene; V was cut back by 5 bases and J by 7 bases. Germline V lookup: CDR1 MNHNY, CDR2 SVGAGI (reference sequence). The CDR3 loop spans 12 amino acids. Written as DNA, the CDR3 is TGTGCCAGCAGTGGACAGGGGAACACCATATATTTT. Its protein is CASSGQGNTIYF.

V is TRBV5-6 and J is TRBJ2-7; perhaps TRBD1 as D (6 bases). This CDR3 has 14 residues. CDR1 and CDR2 from the germline V gene are SGHDT and YYEEEE. V gave up 4 bases and J gave up 6 bases, with 17 bases separating them. The CDR3 coding sequence is TGTGCCAGCAGCGTAGGACAGTCTCTCTCCGAGCAGTACTTC. Protein product: CASSVGQSLSEQYF.

The sample holds a few counts of this clone. This rearrangement joins TRBV12-3 or TRBV12-4 to TRBJ1-1; D perhaps matches TRBD1 (6 bases). Trimming shortened V by 4 bases and J by 5 bases, and 11 bases separated the two germline ends. CDR3 length: 13 amino acids. CDR3 region: CASSSSRGTEAFF. CDR3 coding DNA: TGTGCCAGCAGTTCGTCCAGGGGTACTGAAGCTTTCTTT.

The chain has TRBV2 and TRBJ2-7; 13 bases line up with TRBD2. The germline CDR1 and CDR2 sequences are SNHLY and FYNNEI. This CDR3 is 15 amino acids long. The V gene end was trimmed by 6 bases and the J gene end by 3 bases; junction bases not matched to a gene: 5. The CDR3 loop is CASRLLAGGHYEQYF. CDR3 DNA sequence: TGTGCCAGCAGACTACTAGCGGGGGGGCACTACGAGCAGTACTTC.

This clone was picked up a small number of times. The chain is built from TRBV15 and TRBJ2-7; D is possibly TRBD2 (6 bases). V shed 1 base and J shed 5 bases, with 15 bases lying between them. Germline V gene sequence: CDR1 LNHNV, CDR2 YYDKDF (reference sequence). The CDR3 extends over 15 amino acids. The CDR3: CATSRGGGVGDEQYF. Here the CDR3 DNA reads TGTGCCACCAGCAGAGGGGGAGGCGTAGGCGACGAGCAGTACTTC.

The rearrangement links TRBV6-6 to TRBJ2-7; D ambiguous. The CDR3 contains 13 residues. The germline V gene encodes CDR1 MNHNY and CDR2 SVGAGI (reference sequence). The V and J ends lost 2 bases and 0 bases respectively, with 5 bases between them. The CDR3 region is CASSYRSSYEQYF. The CDR3 DNA reads TGTGCCAGCAGTTACAGGAGCTCCTACGAGCAGTACTTC.

Regarding this clone: One end of the junction does not line up with germline, which may come from a read error. This chain uses TRBV7-7 with TRBJ2-1, with 7 bases that match TRBD1. Germline V gene lookup returns CDR1 SSHAT and CDR2 FNYEAQ (reference sequence). The CDR3 covers 14 residues. The CDR3 DNA sequence: TGTGCTAGCAGCTTAGCAGGGGGCTACAATGAGCAGTTCTTC. Translating gives CASSLAGGYNEQFF.

This clone appeared once. This chain joins TRBV6-5 and TRBJ1-2; the D gene is possibly TRBD1 (6 bases). Germline V gene lookup returns CDR1 MNHEY and CDR2 SVGAGI. The V and J ends lost 4 bases and 5 bases respectively, with 17 bases between them. There are 15 residues in the CDR3. The CDR3: CASSSLTSRGYGYTF. The CDR3 DNA sequence: TGTGCCAGCAGTTCCCTGACTAGCAGGGGTTATGGCTACACCTTC.

The V gene is TRBV14, the J gene TRBJ1-2; perhaps TRBD1 as D (5 bases). V lost 4 bases to trimming and J lost 2 bases, with 14 bases between them. The germline V gene has CDR1 SGHDN and CDR2 FVKESK. CDR3 length: 15 amino acids. The CDR3 is CASSRPGRGNYGYTF. The DNA for the CDR3 is TGTGCCAGCAGCCGCCCTGGAAGGGGAAACTATGGCTACACCTTC.

This clone was seen only once. The chain employs TRBV11-2 and TRBJ1-5; 8 bases align to TRBD1. V was clipped by 5 bases and J by 0 bases; unmatched bases: 12. Germline V gene sequence: CDR1 SGHAT, CDR2 FQNNGV. This CDR3 is 18 amino acids long. CDR3 sequence reads: CASSAAGTGPYSNQPQHF. DNA for the CDR3: TGTGCCAGCAGCGCGGCCGGGACAGGCCCATATAGCAATCAGCCCCAGCATTTT.

The rearrangement links TRBV5-1 to TRBJ1-4; TRBD1 agrees at 8 bases. The CDR3 sequence is 16 residues long. Per the germline V gene, CDR1 is SGHRS and CDR2 is YFSETQ. V was clipped by 1 base and J by 4 bases; unmatched bases: 6. The CDR3 DNA sequence: TGCGCCAGCAGCTTGCAGCCACAGGGGGATAATGAAAAACTGTTTTTT. This gives the protein CASSLQPQGDNEKLFF.

The V gene is TRBV7-9, the J gene TRBJ2-2, with D uncertain. This CDR3 is built from 14 residues. Per germline, CDR1 SEHNR and CDR2 FQNEAQ (reference sequence). V lost 3 bases and J 0 bases, leaving 5 bases between the germline ends. The CDR3 nucleotides are TGTGCCAGCAGCTTGTCCTCGAACACCGGGGAGCTGTTTTTT. Translation gives CASSLSSNTGELFF.

The chain employs TRBV11-3 and TRBJ1-1; TRBD1 might be the D (5 bases). Per germline, CDR1 SGHNT and CDR2 YENEEA. V gave up 5 bases and J gave up 4 bases, with 17 bases separating them. CDR3 length: 15 amino acids. CDR3 loop: CASSPGEGMGTEAFF. The CDR3 nucleotides read TGTGCCAGCAGCCCTGGGGAGGGGATGGGCACTGAAGCTTTCTTT.

The sample holds a few counts of this clone. This chain links TRBV23-1 with TRBJ1-1, with D uncertain. TRBV23-1 is classed as an ORF, of uncertain function. The ends were cut back, 0 bases at V and 1 base at J, with 21 bases in the middle. This CDR3 region has 19 residues. The CDR3 loop is CASSQSSLRPSDENTEAFF. The CDR3 DNA reads as TGCGCCAGCAGTCAATCATCCCTGAGGCCGTCCGACGAGAACACTGAAGCTTTCTTT.

V gene TRBV19 combines with J gene TRBJ2-3; tentative D call: TRBD1 (5 bases). Trimming took off 4 bases at V and 5 bases at J, with 19 bases between the two ends. The CDR3 has 16 amino acids. CDR1 is LNHDA, CDR2 SQIVND, per germline (reference sequence). The CDR3 coding sequence is TGTGCCAGTAGTACTCCCGAGACAGTGTTAGGAGATACGCAGTATTTT. Protein sequence: CASSTPETVLGDTQYF.

The chain joins TRBV19 to TRBJ1-1; maybe TRBD1 (5 bases). The CDR3 runs 12 residues. Deletions cut 9 bases from V and 2 bases from J, with 10 bases between. Looked up from germline, CDR1 is LNHDA and CDR2 is SQIVND (reference sequence). The CDR3 DNA reads TGTGCCAGCGTCGACAGAAACACTGAAGCTTTCTTT. This translates into CASVDRNTEAFF.